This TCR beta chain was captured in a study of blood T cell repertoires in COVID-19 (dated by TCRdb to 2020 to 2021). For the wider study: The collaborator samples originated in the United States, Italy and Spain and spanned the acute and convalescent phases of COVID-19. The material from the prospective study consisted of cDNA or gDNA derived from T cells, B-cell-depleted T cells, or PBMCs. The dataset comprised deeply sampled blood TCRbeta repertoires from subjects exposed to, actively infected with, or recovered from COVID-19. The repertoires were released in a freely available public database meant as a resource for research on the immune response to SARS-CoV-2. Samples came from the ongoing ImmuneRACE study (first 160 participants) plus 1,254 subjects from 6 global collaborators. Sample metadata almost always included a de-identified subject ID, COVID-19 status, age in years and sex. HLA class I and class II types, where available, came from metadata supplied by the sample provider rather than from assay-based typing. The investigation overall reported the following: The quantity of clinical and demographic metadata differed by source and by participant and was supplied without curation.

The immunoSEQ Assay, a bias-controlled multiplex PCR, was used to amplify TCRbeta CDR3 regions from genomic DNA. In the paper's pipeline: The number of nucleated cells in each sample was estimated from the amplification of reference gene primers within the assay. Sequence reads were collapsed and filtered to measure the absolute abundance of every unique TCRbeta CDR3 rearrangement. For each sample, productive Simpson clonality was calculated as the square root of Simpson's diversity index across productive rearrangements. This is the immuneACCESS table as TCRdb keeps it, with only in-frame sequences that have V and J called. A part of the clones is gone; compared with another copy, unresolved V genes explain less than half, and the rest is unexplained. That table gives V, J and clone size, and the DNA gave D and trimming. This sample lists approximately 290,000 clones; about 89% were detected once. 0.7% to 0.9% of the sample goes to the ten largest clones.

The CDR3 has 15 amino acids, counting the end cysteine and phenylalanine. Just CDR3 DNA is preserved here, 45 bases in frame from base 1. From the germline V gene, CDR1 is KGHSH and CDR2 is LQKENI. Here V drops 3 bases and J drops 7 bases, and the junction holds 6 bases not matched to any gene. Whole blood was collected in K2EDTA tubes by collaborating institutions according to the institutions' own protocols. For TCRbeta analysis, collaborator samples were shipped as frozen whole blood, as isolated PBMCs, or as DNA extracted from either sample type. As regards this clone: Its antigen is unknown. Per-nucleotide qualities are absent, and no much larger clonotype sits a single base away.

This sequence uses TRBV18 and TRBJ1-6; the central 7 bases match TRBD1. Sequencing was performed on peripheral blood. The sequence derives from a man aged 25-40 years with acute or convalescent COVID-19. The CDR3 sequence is CASSPGDSTNSPLHF. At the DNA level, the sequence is TGTGCCAGCTCACCTGGGGACAGTACCAATTCACCCCTCCACTTT.